The T cell receptor beta chain described here comes from a study of shared clonotypes between healthy human individuals. Notes on the study in general: Non-shared clonotypes were found to have lower generation probabilities than the clonotypes that were shared by all four of the sorted-subset donors.

J gave up 4 bases and V 0 bases, and 9 bases lay outside the gene matches. Germline V gene data show CDR1 as SGDLS and CDR2 as YYNGEE. The CDR3 length is 16 residues. This clone came up a few times. Antigen unknown. Genomic DNA belonging to each subset was distributed in equal measure over several immunoSEQ plates. Repertoires were generated with immunoSEQ multiplex PCR, while TCRdb's copy carries only in-frame clones and drops some. The data show approximately 250,000 clones, with 65% to 70% seen just once and over 8.5% held by the top ten. This TCR was recovered from a man aged 30-40 years in good health. Sequenced: memory CD4+ T cells sorted from blood. As for subset: CD45RA-negative fraction. The chain couples TRBV9 to TRBJ2-7, with TRBD2 matching over 8 bases. For the CDR3, the DNA is TGTGCCAGCAGCGTAGGGATAGCGGGAAACGGGTACGAGCAGTACTTC. Amino acids: CASSVGIAGNGYEQYF.